This passage covers 27 T cell receptor beta chains from one sample sequenced in a study of shared clonotypes between healthy human individuals (dated by TCRdb to 2019 to 2021). Preparation of the library involved the immunoSEQ multiplex PCR assay. In its TCRdb copy, this immuneACCESS table keeps in-frame sequences only and misses some clones. Where compared with another copy, unresolved V genes explain less than half of these, and the others have no known cause. A total of some 1,400,000 clones appear in this sample, 95% to 97% of them only once. The ten top clones hold roughly 1.2% of the sample. Sequencing used naive CD4+ T cells sorted from blood. This specimen's cell subset or site label, per the study, means: CD45RA+ positively selected. Source of these receptors: a man aged 30 to 39 in good health.

V usage is TRBV10-1 and J usage is TRBJ1-2, with TRBD1 identical over 8 bases. CDR1 and CDR2 from the germline V gene are WNHNN and SYGVQD (reference sequence). Trimming at V came to 7 bases and at J to 7 bases, leaving 8 bases not matched to a gene. The CDR3 is 13 amino acids. The CDR3 sequence is CASTRTGRSGYTF. The DNA for the CDR3 is TGCGCCAGCACTAGGACAGGGCGTTCTGGCTACACCTTC.

The gene calls are TRBV7-9 and TRBJ2-5, with D possibly being TRBD2 (6 bases). V lost 6 bases to trimming and J lost 4 bases, with 18 bases between them. The CDR3 spans 15 residues. Germline assignment: CDR1 SEHNR and CDR2 FQNEAQ (reference sequence). This chain's CDR3 is CASSPRRLVSETQYF. The DNA for the CDR3 is TGTGCCAGCAGTCCGCGCAGACTAGTGTCAGAGACCCAGTACTTC. The full variable domain, in which reference TRBV7-9 and TRBJ2-5 provide the parts outside the CDR3, is DTGVSQNPRHKITKRGQNVTFRCDPISEHNRLYWYRQTLGQGPEFLTYFQNEAQLEKSRLLSDRFSAERPKGSFSTLEIQRTEQGDSAMYLCASSPRRLVSETQYFGPGTRLLVL.

V usage is TRBV15 and J usage is TRBJ2-6; the D is unclear. Between the trimmed V and J ends, which lost 3 bases and 4 bases, there was a span of 4 bases. Germline lookup yields CDR1 LNHNV and CDR2 YYDKDF (reference sequence). The CDR3 runs to 13 residues. The CDR3 coding sequence is TGTGCCACCAGCAGGGTCGGGGCCAACGTCCTGACTTTC. Amino acids: CATSRVGANVLTF.

This clone has a single count. V is TRBV5-1 and J is TRBJ2-3; D remains unclear. Per the germline V gene, CDR1 is SGHRS and CDR2 is YFSETQ. Trimming pared 7 bases from V and 1 base from J, leaving 13 bases between. The CDR3 runs 14 residues. The CDR3 DNA sequence: TGCGCCAGCCGACCCATGATGGGCACAGATACGCAGTATTTT. Protein sequence: CASRPMMGTDTQYF. The variable domain in full, completed from reference TRBV5-1 and TRBJ2-3, reads KAGVTQTPRYLIKTRGQQVTLSCSPISGHRSVSWYQQTPGQGLQFLFEYFSETQRNKGNFPGRFSGRQFSNSRSEMNVSTLELGDSALYLCASRPMMGTDTQYFGPGTRLTVL.

The chain employs TRBV27 and TRBJ1-5, with TRBD1 as a possible D gene (5 bases). The germline CDR1 and CDR2 sequences are MNHEY and SMNVEV (reference sequence). The CDR3 is 13 amino acids. Trimming removed 2 bases at V and 8 bases at J, with 10 bases between. The CDR3 DNA reads as TGTGCCAGCAGTTTAGATGGGGCGAAGCCCCAGCATTTT. The encoded protein is CASSLDGAKPQHF.

The V and J genes are TRBV28 and TRBJ2-5; D might be TRBD1 or TRBD2, each matching 5 bases. The CDR3 has 15 amino acids. CDR1 and CDR2 from the germline V gene are MDHEN and SYDVKM. The V gene lost 4 bases and the J gene lost 3 bases, with 15 bases spanning the gap. The CDR3 region has the DNA TGTGCCAGCAGTTCCTGGATGGAGGACAAAGAGACCCAGTACTTC. Residues: CASSSWMEDKETQYF.

This clone appeared a single time. The chain uses TRBV4-1 and TRBJ2-3; the D gene is possibly TRBD1 (6 bases). This CDR3 comprises 16 residues. Germline CDR1 and CDR2: MGHRA and YSYEKL. Trimming cost V 0 bases and J 12 bases, with 22 bases left between them. CDR3 protein: CASSQEGGQLQYSQYF. The CDR3, as DNA: TGCGCCAGCAGCCAAGAAGGGGGACAACTTCAATACAGTCAGTATTTT.

This chain joins TRBV6-5 and TRBJ1-5, with 11 bases that match TRBD1. The CDR3 loop spans 13 amino acids. The V gene's germline CDR1 is MNHEY and CDR2 SVGAGI. The ends lost 6 bases at V and 11 bases at J; junction bases unmatched: 6. As DNA, the CDR3 is TGTGCCAGCAGCCCCGGGACAGGGGGGACCCAGCATTTT. It codes for CASSPGTGGTQHF.

The chain couples TRBV18 to TRBJ1-5; D is unclear. Trimming stripped 3 bases from V and 0 bases from J, with 3 bases between. Looked up from germline, CDR1 is KGHSH and CDR2 is LQKENI. The CDR3 extends over 13 amino acids. CDR3 sequence: CASSPYSNQPQHF. The CDR3 DNA sequence: TGTGCCAGCTCACCTTATAGCAATCAGCCCCAGCATTTT.

V usage is TRBV6-5 and J usage is TRBJ2-7, with D uncertain. Germline CDR1 and CDR2: MNHEY and SVGAGI. V gave up 6 bases and J gave up 1 base, with 13 bases separating them. There are 14 residues in the CDR3. The CDR3 sequence is CASRKEVPSYEQYF. The CDR3 bases are TGTGCCAGCAGGAAAGAGGTCCCTTCCTACGAGCAGTACTTC.

The chain recombines TRBV4-3 with TRBJ2-7; 7 nucleotides match TRBD2. V was pared by 3 bases and J by 2 bases, with 7 bases of the junction left unmatched. The CDR3 is made up of 15 amino acids. Germline-derived CDR1 and CDR2 are LGHNA and YSLEER. The CDR3 DNA reads TGCGCCAGCAGCCAGTCGATCCGGGGGGCCTACGAGCAGTACTTC. Protein sequence: CASSQSIRGAYEQYF.

This clone was observed once. The rearrangement uses TRBV7-3 and TRBJ2-7; TRBD1 agrees at 7 bases. This CDR3 has 16 amino acids. V gave up 4 bases and J gave up 4 bases; unmatched junction bases: 13. Germline assignment: CDR1 SGHTA and CDR2 FQGTGA. The CDR3 loop is CASSSGDRWKTYEQYF. The CDR3 nucleotides are TGTGCCAGCAGCTCCGGGGACAGATGGAAGACTTACGAGCAGTACTTC.

The gene calls are TRBV25-1 and TRBJ1-4, with 7 bases aligning to TRBD1. Germline CDR1 MGHDK, CDR2 SYGVNS. The CDR3 is 14 amino acids. Trimming cost V 6 bases and J 8 bases; bases outside gene matches: 9. The CDR3 is CASSRTGVGEKLFF. CDR3 in DNA: TGTGCCAGCAGCCGAACAGGGGTAGGGGAAAAACTGTTTTTT. Using reference TRBV25-1 and TRBJ1-4 for the parts outside the CDR3, the full variable domain is EADIYQTPRYLVIGTGKKITLECSQTMGHDKMYWYQQDPGMELHLIHYSYGVNSTEKGDLSSESTVSRIRTEHFPLTLESARPSHTSQYLCASSRTGVGEKLFFGSGTQLSVL.

V usage is TRBV6-6 and J usage is TRBJ2-5; 8 bases line up with TRBD1. Germline V CDR1 and CDR2: MNHNY, SVGAGI (reference sequence). V lost 4 bases to trimming and J lost 2 bases; unmatched junction nucleotides: 3. The CDR3 is made up of 14 amino acids. The CDR3 protein is CASSWRTGQETQYF. DNA for the CDR3: TGTGCCAGCAGTTGGCGGACAGGGCAAGAGACCCAGTACTTC.

The chain combines TRBV5-4 with TRBJ2-5; 10 bases fit TRBD2. V lost 2 bases and J lost 5; bases outside the gene matches: 9. The CDR3 totals 16 residues. Germline CDR1 reads SGHNT; CDR2 reads YYREEE (reference sequence). The CDR3 region is CASSFGLAARMETQYF. In DNA, the CDR3 is TGTGCCAGCAGCTTCGGACTAGCGGCCCGGATGGAGACCCAGTACTTC.

The chain is built from TRBV30 and TRBJ2-1; the match to TRBD2 covers 8 bases. The germline V gene has CDR1 GTSNPN and CDR2 SVGIG (reference sequence). V lost 3 bases to trimming and J lost 6 bases; unmatched junction nucleotides: 4. The CDR3 has 13 residues. CDR3 residues: CAWRGSGTNEQFF. DNA for the CDR3: TGTGCCTGGAGAGGTAGCGGGACCAATGAGCAGTTCTTC.

The genes are TRBV7-2 and TRBJ1-1; D gene uncertain. CDR1 is SGHTA and CDR2 is FQGNSA in the germline V gene. The CDR3 covers 13 residues. With 7 bases removed from V and 1 base from J, the gap between germline ends came to 10 bases. CDR3: CASKERWNTEAFF. The CDR3 DNA is TGTGCCAGCAAGGAGAGATGGAACACTGAAGCTTTCTTT.

V and J are TRBV4-1 and TRBJ2-7; TRBD1 or TRBD2 may be the D gene (6 bases each). Germline CDR1 reads MGHRA; CDR2 reads YSYEKL. The CDR3 extends over 15 amino acids. The V end lost 2 bases, the J end lost 3 bases, and 14 bases lay between the germline ends. The CDR3 loop reads CASSQSRGLVYEQYF. DNA of the CDR3: TGCGCCAGCAGCCAATCTCGGGGGCTGGTCTACGAGCAGTACTTC.

The J gene is TRBJ2-5, the V gene TRBV6-5, with 8 nucleotides matching TRBD2. Germline loops: CDR1 MNHEY, CDR2 SVGAGI. The CDR3 totals 15 residues. Unmatched junction bases numbered 9, after V lost 5 bases and J lost 4 bases. CDR3 bases: TGTGCCAGCAGTCCCCAAACGGGAGGGCGAGAGACCCAGTACTTC. Protein sequence: CASSPQTGGRETQYF.

The chain is built from TRBV5-4 and TRBJ2-2; 9 nucleotides align to TRBD1. The CDR3 totals 14 residues. Germline loops: CDR1 SGHNT, CDR2 YYREEE (reference sequence). Losses at the gene ends were 4 bases for V and 4 bases for J; bases not matched to a gene: 2. In nucleotides, the CDR3 is TGTGCCAGCAGCCGGACAGGGGCCACCGGGGAGCTGTTTTTT. Residues: CASSRTGATGELFF.

The chain combines TRBV7-9 with TRBJ2-1, with TRBD1 matching over 8 bases. Germline CDR1 reads SEHNR; CDR2 reads FQNEAQ (reference sequence). The CDR3 loop spans 17 amino acids. Trimming at V came to 0 bases and at J to 7 bases, leaving 11 bases not matched to a gene. The CDR3 loop reads CASSLAVLTGADNEQFF. CDR3 DNA: TGTGCCAGCAGCTTAGCGGTTTTGACAGGGGCTGATAATGAGCAGTTCTTC.

DNA of the CDR3: TGTGCCAGCTCACCACCGGCAGGGGATTTATACGAGCAGTACTTC. This translates into CASSPPAGDLYEQYF. The chain recombines TRBV18 with TRBJ2-7; TRBD1 might be the D (6 bases). Germline loops: CDR1 KGHSH, CDR2 LQKENI. This CDR3 region has 15 residues. V dropped 0 bases and J dropped 4 bases, with 13 bases sitting between them.

This rearrangement joins TRBV5-1 to TRBJ2-3; D not certain. Trimming left V 5 bases short and J 6 bases short, with 19 bases between. Germline V gene data show CDR1 as SGHRS and CDR2 as YFSETQ. The CDR3 is 15 residues long. CDR3 sequence reads: CASRKLSASRDTQYF. CDR3 in DNA: TGCGCCAGCAGGAAACTATCCGCCAGCCGCGATACGCAGTATTTT.

The genes are TRBV2 and TRBJ2-3, with D uncertain. V was cut by 4 bases and J by 3 bases, with 11 bases left in between. This CDR3 is built from 14 residues. CDR1 and CDR2 (germline): SNHLY, FYNNEI. The CDR3 loop is CASSVGQPTDTQYF. In DNA, the CDR3 is TGTGCCAGCAGTGTTGGTCAGCCAACAGATACGCAGTATTTT.

This chain connects TRBV7-6 to TRBJ2-1; 14 nucleotides agree with TRBD2. This CDR3 spans 19 amino acids. In germline, CDR1 is SGHVS, CDR2 FNYEAQ. V lost 2 bases, J lost 1 base, and 7 bases stayed unmatched. CDR3 sequence reads: CASSLLSGTSGRSYNEQFF. CDR3 bases: TGTGCCAGCAGCTTACTGTCCGGGACTAGCGGGAGATCCTACAATGAGCAGTTCTTC.

The chain is built from TRBV27 and TRBJ2-7; D tentatively fits TRBD1 or TRBD2 (5 bases each). With 5 bases removed from V and 0 bases from J, the gap between germline ends came to 14 bases. The CDR3 totals 15 residues. CDR1 MNHEY and CDR2 SMNVEV come from the germline V gene (reference sequence). CDR3 nucleotide sequence: TGTGCCAGCAGTCCCTACGAGGGGCTCTCCTACGAGCAGTACTTC. Protein: CASSPYEGLSYEQYF.

This chain connects TRBV5-4 to TRBJ2-5; maybe TRBD1 (5 bases). V was shortened by 2 bases and J by 2 bases, with 7 bases between the two germline ends. The CDR3 contains 13 residues. Germline V gives CDR1 SGHNT, CDR2 YYREEE (reference sequence). CDR3 DNA sequence: TGTGCCAGCAGCTTCAGGGTTCAAGAGACCCAGTACTTC. As protein: CASSFRVQETQYF. The variable domain in full, completed from reference TRBV5-4 and TRBJ2-5, reads ETGVTQSPTHLIKTRGQQVTLRCSSQSGHNTVSWYQQALGQGPQFIFQYYREEENGRGNFPPRFSGLQFPNYSSELNVNALELDDSALYLCASSFRVQETQYFGPGTRLLVL.